This T cell receptor beta chain was sequenced for a study of T cells in severe cutaneous drug reactions. Germline CDR1 and CDR2: DFQATT and SNEGSKA (reference sequence). CDR3 length: 12 amino acids. Sequenced patients had Stevens-Johnson syndrome or toxic epidermal necrolysis caused by carbamazepine. TCR subtype-specific primers in iRepertoire multiplex PCR prepared libraries for bulk and single-cell sequencing. Bulk TCR beta libraries came from multiplex PCR with V, D, J primers. TCRdb derives one entry per CDR3 protein from the multiplex PCR reads, leaving out DNA. The specimen's table records about 10,000 distinct CDR3 sequences.

The sequenced sample was cells from a skin blister. The TCR was taken from a human donor with Stevens-Johnson syndrome, a severe cutaneous drug reaction. V is TRBV20-1 and J is TRBJ1-5; TCRdb calls TRBD1, which cannot be checked without DNA. This CDR3 reads CSASAGGRIQHF.